These 21 T cell receptor beta chains were all obtained from the same sample, sequenced in a study of OX40 agonist ivuxolimab in advanced cancers. Using immunoSEQ multiplex PCR, the repertoire was profiled, and TCRdb retains in-frame clones only, with some absent. The sample holds 100,000 to 110,000 clones, around nine tenths seen once. The material was CD4+ or CD8+ T cells sorted from blood, obtained in a trial of the OX40 agonist ivuxolimab. The receptors were gathered from an adult with an advanced solid tumor such as melanoma, head and neck, liver or kidney cancer.

The chain is built from TRBV6-5 and TRBJ1-2, with D possibly matching TRBD1 (5 bases). CDR3 size: 13 residues. CDR1 is MNHEY, CDR2 SVGAGI, per germline. V shed 8 bases and J shed 8 bases, with 18 bases lying between them. CDR3: CASGYRGLSGYTF. For the CDR3, the DNA is TGTGCCAGCGGATACCGGGGACTTTCCGGCTACACCTTC.

The sample holds a few counts of this clone. The same CDR3 arises from other DNA sequences in this sample as well. The V and J genes are TRBV2 and TRBJ2-7, with unresolved D. The V end was cut by 2 bases, the J end by 5 bases, with 16 bases between. CDR1 is SNHLY and CDR2 is FYNNEI in the germline V gene. This CDR3 region has 15 residues. CDR3 sequence: CASSEISFSTHEQYF. The CDR3 coding sequence is TGTGCCAGCAGTGAAATAAGCTTCTCGACCCACGAGCAGTACTTC. Using reference TRBV2 and TRBJ2-7 for the parts outside the CDR3, the full variable domain is EPEVTQTPSHQVTQMGQEVILRCVPISNHLYFYWYRQILGQKVEFLVSFYNNEISEKSEIFDDQFSVERPDGSNFTLKIRSTKLEDSAMYFCASSEISFSTHEQYFGPGTRLTVT.

This clone was seen a single time. V is TRBV7-9 and J is TRBJ1-2, with TRBD1 matching over 8 bases. This CDR3 region has 17 residues. The V and J ends lost 5 bases and 2 bases, in that order; junction bases with no gene match: 13. Germline CDR1 reads SEHNR; CDR2 reads FQNEAQ (reference sequence). The CDR3 sequence is CASSGSDRVKANYGYTF. CDR3 sequence (DNA): TGTGCCAGCAGCGGCTCGGACAGGGTTAAAGCAAACTATGGCTACACCTTC.

The chain links TRBV6-4 to TRBJ2-7, with TRBD1 matching over 9 bases. The CDR3 runs 15 residues. Germline V gene lookup returns CDR1 MRHNA and CDR2 SNTAGT. The trim removed 8 bases at V and 0 bases at J, leaving 8 bases unmatched. The CDR3 DNA is TGTGCCAGCCCCGACGGGGACAGGGTCTCCTACGAGCAGTACTTC. Amino acids: CASPDGDRVSYEQYF.

This clone was observed once. J is TRBJ2-7 and V is TRBV7-9, with D hard to call. Germline lookup yields CDR1 SEHNR and CDR2 FQNEAQ (reference sequence). The CDR3 is 13 amino acids. The V end was cut by 4 bases, the J end by 3 bases, with 10 bases between. CDR3 loop: CASSSSGGYEQYF. The CDR3 DNA is TGTGCCAGCAGCTCCAGTGGTGGCTACGAGCAGTACTTC. The full variable domain, in which reference TRBV7-9 and TRBJ2-7 provide the parts outside the CDR3, is DTGVSQNPRHKITKRGQNVTFRCDPISEHNRLYWYRQTLGQGPEFLTYFQNEAQLEKSRLLSDRFSAERPKGSFSTLEIQRTEQGDSAMYLCASSSSGGYEQYFGPGTRLTVT.

The chain uses TRBV13 and TRBJ1-2; D unclear. This CDR3 spans 12 amino acids. V gave up 5 bases and J gave up 7 bases, with 11 bases separating them. CDR1 and CDR2 (germline): PRHDT, FYEKMQ (reference sequence). CDR3 in DNA: TGTGCCAGCAGCGCCCAAGGAAGTGGCTACACCTTC. Protein sequence: CASSAQGSGYTF.

The J gene is TRBJ2-7, the V gene TRBV7-9, with 14 bases lining up with TRBD2. This CDR3 contains 14 residues. Trimming removed 5 bases from V and 12 bases from J; junction bases left unmatched: 9. CDR1 and CDR2 from the germline V gene are SEHNR and FQNEAQ (reference sequence). CDR3 in DNA: TGTGCCAGCAGCCAACCGGGACTAGCGGGAGCAGTGTACTTC. Its translation: CASSQPGLAGAVYF.

This clone occurred a few times. V is TRBV30 and J is TRBJ1-5; D is unresolved. The germline CDR1 and CDR2 sequences are GTSNPN and SVGIG (reference sequence). Deletions cut 0 bases from V and 3 bases from J, with 6 bases between. CDR3 length: 13 residues. CDR3 protein: CAWSVRPNQPQHF. The CDR3 DNA is TGTGCCTGGAGTGTACGCCCCAATCAGCCCCAGCATTTT.

This clone occurred once. This chain joins TRBV28 and TRBJ2-7, with D maybe TRBD2 (7 bases). Germline CDR1 reads MDHEN; CDR2 reads SYDVKM. The V end lost 6 bases, the J end lost 3 bases, and 18 bases lay between the germline ends. The CDR3 runs to 15 residues. CDR3 loop: CASRRRGERGYEQYF. DNA for the CDR3: TGTGCCAGCAGAAGAAGGGGGGAGCGGGGCTACGAGCAGTACTTC.

This chain uses TRBV5-1 with TRBJ2-7, with D perhaps TRBD1 (6 bases). The germline V gene encodes CDR1 SGHRS and CDR2 YFSETQ. The V end lost 3 bases, the J end lost 3 bases, and 10 bases lay between the germline ends. CDR3 size: 13 residues. In DNA, the CDR3 is TGCGCCAGCAGCTCGGGACAACTCTACGAGCAGTACTTC. This codes for CASSSGQLYEQYF.

V is TRBV6-5 and J is TRBJ2-4; D gene uncertain. V lost 0 bases to trimming and J lost 0 bases, with 6 bases between them. CDR3 length: 15 residues. Germline CDR1 MNHEY, CDR2 SVGAGI. The CDR3 coding sequence is TGTGCCAGCAGTTACTCCGAGCTAGCCAAAAACATTCAGTACTTC. Amino acid sequence: CASSYSELAKNIQYF.

V is TRBV13 and J is TRBJ1-1; D is possibly TRBD1 (6 bases). This CDR3 spans 15 amino acids. The germline V gene encodes CDR1 PRHDT and CDR2 FYEKMQ (reference sequence). V dropped 2 bases and J dropped 3 bases, with 13 bases sitting between them. In nucleotides, the CDR3 is TGTGCCAGCAGCTTAATGTGGGAGGGGGACACTGAAGCTTTCTTT. Protein product: CASSLMWEGDTEAFF.

The rearrangement uses TRBV6-1 and TRBJ1-5, with 7 bases matching TRBD1. The length of the CDR3 is 14 residues. The germline gives CDR1 MNHNS, CDR2 SASEGT. With V trimmed by 7 bases and J by 6 bases, 9 bases remained unmatched. Here the CDR3 DNA reads TGTGCCAGCAAAGAGACAGGGAATGGTCAGCCCCAGCATTTT. Amino acid sequence: CASKETGNGQPQHF.

The chain links TRBV7-3 to TRBJ2-2; possible D gene TRBD2, 7 bases. Germline CDR1 reads SGHTA; CDR2 reads FQGTGA. This CDR3 region has 16 residues. The ends were cut back, 3 bases at V and 0 bases at J, with 11 bases in the middle. The CDR3 DNA reads TGTGCCAGCAGCTTCGGGGGGCCAACGAACACCGGGGAGCTGTTTTTT. Its translation is CASSFGGPTNTGELFF.

This clone has a single count. The chain combines TRBV5-1 with TRBJ2-5; tentatively, D is TRBD2 (7 bases). The CDR3 runs to 13 residues. Germline loops: CDR1 SGHRS, CDR2 YFSETQ. The V gene lost 5 bases and the J gene lost 1 base, with 9 bases spanning the gap. CDR3 region: CASRRGAQETQYF. The CDR3 DNA sequence: TGCGCCAGCAGACGGGGGGCCCAAGAGACCCAGTACTTC.

The chain links TRBV5-4 to TRBJ2-2, with TRBD2 identical over 9 bases. After removal of 5 bases from V and 3 bases from J, the junction contained 8 bases not matched to a gene. The CDR3 has 16 amino acids. Per the germline V gene, CDR1 is SGHNT and CDR2 is YYREEE (reference sequence). Here the CDR3 reads CASSPTSGADTGELFF. CDR3 in DNA: TGTGCCAGCAGTCCGACTAGCGGAGCTGACACCGGGGAGCTGTTTTTT.

The chain joins TRBV28 to TRBJ1-5; D gene ambiguous. This CDR3 spans 15 amino acids. The V end lost 5 bases, the J end lost 0 bases, and 11 bases lay between the germline ends. Germline V gives CDR1 MDHEN, CDR2 SYDVKM. Here the CDR3 reads CASSRTAYSNQPQHF. As DNA, the CDR3 is TGTGCCAGCAGTCGGACCGCTTATAGCAATCAGCCCCAGCATTTT. Filled out from reference TRBV28 and TRBJ1-5, the complete variable domain reads DVKVTQSSRYLVKRTGEKVFLECVQDMDHENMFWYRQDPGLGLRLIYFSYDVKMKEKGDIPEGYSVSREKKERFSLILESASTNQTSMYLCASSRTAYSNQPQHFGDGTRLSIL.

This clone was observed once. V is TRBV5-4 and J is TRBJ2-7, with a possible D match to TRBD2 (6 bases). CDR3 size: 16 residues. CDR1 is SGHNT, CDR2 YYREEE, per germline (reference sequence). The V and J ends lost 0 bases and 4 bases respectively, with 17 bases between them. Here the CDR3 DNA reads TGTGCCAGCAGCTTGGGGTCCCGGGGGTTCTCGTACGAGCAGTACTTC. Translating gives CASSLGSRGFSYEQYF.

J is TRBJ1-1 and V is TRBV7-8; D perhaps matches TRBD1 (5 bases). CDR1 SGHVS and CDR2 FQNEAQ come from the germline V gene. This CDR3 region has 15 residues. With 1 base removed from V and 4 bases from J, the gap between germline ends came to 13 bases. CDR3 sequence reads: CASSLVGAGSTEAFF. The CDR3 region has the DNA TGTGCCAGCAGCTTAGTCGGGGCAGGGTCCACTGAAGCTTTCTTT. The complete variable domain, with remaining parts taken from reference TRBV7-8 and TRBJ1-1, reads GAGVSQSPRYKVAKRGQDVALRCDPISGHVSLFWYQQALGQGPEFLTYFQNEAQLDKSGLPSDRFFAERPEGSVSTLKIQRTQQEDSAVYLCASSLVGAGSTEAFFGQGTRLTVV.

The CDR3 DNA reads TGCGCCAGCAGCGAATCCCCGGGACTAGCGGGGAACAATGAGCAGTTCTTC. Its translation is CASSESPGLAGNNEQFF. V and J are TRBV10-2 and TRBJ2-1; 13 positions match TRBD2. The V and J ends lost 6 bases and 5 bases, in that order; junction bases with no gene match: 10. Germline CDR1 reads WSHSY; CDR2 reads SAAADI. CDR3 length: 17 amino acids.

This clone was recorded only once. A read error may produce the germline difference seen at one junction end. The rearrangement uses TRBV19 and TRBJ1-1; D is perhaps TRBD1 (5 bases). The CDR3 totals 13 residues. CDR1 LNHDA and CDR2 SQIVND come from the germline V gene (reference sequence). CDR3 in amino acids: CASSPDNFSGPRF. DNA for the CDR3: TGTGCCAGTAGCCCGGACAACTTCTCCGGGCCCCGCTTT. Complete variable domain (other parts from reference TRBV19 and TRBJ1-1): DGGITQSPKYLFRKEGQNVTLSCEQNLNHDAMYWYRQDPGQGLRLIYYSQIVNDFQKGDIAEGYSVSREKKESFPLTVTSAQKNPTAFYLCASSPDNFSGPRFGQGTRLTVV.